This TCR beta chain stems from a study of blood T cell repertoires in COVID-19. Study-level information: In each case, the material was cDNA or gDNA derived from T cells, B-cell-depleted T cells, or PBMCs.

In the original workflow: It was from reference gene primer amplification that nucleated cell counts were estimated. Some clones are missing from TCRdb's copy, which holds only in-frame ones; the method was immunoSEQ multiplex PCR. D and trimming were read from the DNA, whereas the V and J calls and clone size are those reported in that table. The sample contains tens of thousands of clones, roughly 80% of which appear only once. V shed 3 bases, J shed 5 bases, and the junction held 3 bases outside the gene matches. The V gene's germline CDR1 is SGHVS and CDR2 FNYEAQ. This CDR3 spans 14 amino acids. Specimen: peripheral blood. The sequence was obtained from a human donor in a cohort sampled during active COVID-19. J is TRBJ2-7 and V is TRBV7-6; 11 bases line up with TRBD1. The CDR3 sequence: CASSFGQGAHEQYF. In nucleotides, the CDR3 is TGTGCCAGCAGCTTCGGACAGGGGGCTCACGAGCAGTACTTC.